This paragraph covers one T cell receptor (beta chain) sequence. These data originate in a study of regulatory T cells in long-lasting Graves disease. V dropped 5 bases and J dropped 6; count of bases not matched to a gene: 8. Germline lookup yields CDR1 SGHVS and CDR2 FQNEAQ. This CDR3 has 15 residues. In building TCR beta libraries, iRepertoire HTBI primers were used together with Arm-PCR of CDR3 regions. TCRdb re-analysed the multiplex PCR reads in MiXCR, keeping a single row per CDR3 protein. In the table there are roughly 500,000 distinct CDR3 sequences, around a fifth of which are singletons. Time point denoted: persistent/refractory GD, antithyroid drugs over 5 years with positive TRAb. Extracted PBMC RNA gave rise to the TCR library.

The sequence came from a female donor with Graves disease. The chain employs TRBV7-8 and TRBJ1-5; 9 bases fit TRBD1. The specimen was peripheral blood mononuclear cells (PBMCs), collected when the disease was refractory, from a patient treated with antithyroid drugs. CDR3 bases: TGTGCCAGCAGCCAAGGGACAGGGAAGAGTCAGCCCCAGCATTTT. It translates to CASSQGTGKSQPQHF.